This passage covers 25 T cell receptor beta chains from one sample sequenced in a study of post-analysis software for immune sequencing data. Study results and caveats: Compared with controls, patients had more of five TRBV segments, including TRBV5-6, TRBV5-1 and TRBV20-1.

For these receptors, no antigen is known. Sequencing libraries made from TCR beta cDNA carried unique molecular identifiers. Each CDR3 protein is one row after TCRdb ran MiXCR on the PCR reads. The table includes about 540,000 distinct CDR3 sequences, 30% to 40% detected once. Sequencing used blood. The receptors stem from a girl aged 2-17 years with multiple sclerosis.

This rearrangement joins TRBV6-5 to TRBJ1-6, with 7 bases fitting TRBD1. V lost 7 bases, J lost 7 bases, and 4 bases stayed unmatched. In germline, CDR1 is MNHEY, CDR2 SVGAGI. This CDR3 is 13 amino acids long. CDR3 amino acids: CASTRDSNSPLHF. The DNA of the CDR3 is TGTGCCAGCACCCGGGACAGCAATTCACCCCTCCACTTT.

This chain uses TRBV3-1 with TRBJ1-1, with D maybe TRBD1 (5 bases). The germline V gene has CDR1 LGHDT and CDR2 YNNKEL (reference sequence). Trimming left V 2 bases short and J 10 bases short, with 17 bases between. The CDR3 totals 14 residues. This CDR3 reads CASSQPGLGAGAFF. The CDR3 region has the DNA TGTGCCAGCAGCCAACCGGGACTCGGGGCGGGAGCTTTCTTT.

This clonotype was picked up a small number of times. The gene calls are TRBV18 and TRBJ1-3; tentatively, D is TRBD1 (5 bases). Per the germline V gene, CDR1 is KGHSH and CDR2 is LQKENI. The germline V and J ends were trimmed by 2 bases and 2 bases, with 10 bases remaining between them. There are 15 residues in the CDR3. The CDR3: CASSPSRGAGNTIYF. The DNA of the CDR3 is TGTGCCAGCTCACCATCAAGAGGGGCTGGAAACACCATATATTTT.

This chain joins TRBV20-1 and TRBJ2-5; weak D call: TRBD2 (6 bases). In germline, CDR1 is DFQATT, CDR2 SNEGSKA (reference sequence). V was shortened by 5 bases and J by 5 bases, with 12 bases between the two germline ends. The CDR3 extends over 12 amino acids. The CDR3 coding sequence is TGCAGTGCTCCGGAGGGCGAGGAGACCCAGTACTTC. Its protein product is CSAPEGEETQYF.

A few counts support this clonotype. CDR3 sequence reads: CASSWIAGGPYEQYF. The CDR3 nucleotides read TGTGCCAGCAGCTGGATAGCGGGGGGGCCCTACGAGCAGTACTTC. The rearrangement uses TRBV7-2 and TRBJ2-7; 11 positions agree with TRBD2. This CDR3 contains 15 residues. J lost 2 bases, V lost 4 bases, and 4 bases had no gene match. Germline CDR1 is SGHTA and CDR2 is FQGNSA.

V is TRBV2 and J is TRBJ2-3; possibly TRBD1 for D (5 bases). The CDR3 totals 15 residues. Deletions cut 6 bases from V and 0 bases from J, with 13 bases between. Per germline, CDR1 SNHLY and CDR2 FYNNEI. The CDR3 DNA sequence: TGTGCCAGCAGATCACGACAGATTAGCACAGATACGCAGTATTTT. Its protein product is CASRSRQISTDTQYF.

A few counts support this clonotype. The chain carries TRBV5-1 and TRBJ2-1; maybe TRBD2 (5 bases). The CDR3 spans 14 residues. V lost 3 bases to trimming and J lost 5 bases, with 12 bases between them. The germline gives CDR1 SGHRS, CDR2 YFSETQ. The CDR3 loop is CASSWIDYNNEQFF. In DNA, the CDR3 is TGCGCCAGCAGCTGGATTGACTACAACAATGAGCAGTTCTTC.

The chain is built from TRBV20-1 and TRBJ2-7; TRBD1 might be the D (6 bases). Per the germline V gene, CDR1 is DFQATT and CDR2 is SNEGSKA (reference sequence). The ends were cut back, 7 bases at V and 5 bases at J, with 15 bases in the middle. This CDR3 comprises 12 residues. The CDR3 spells CSDSISGDEQYF. As DNA, the CDR3 is TGCAGTGATAGTATCTCAGGGGACGAGCAGTACTTC.

The chain recombines TRBV5-1 with TRBJ2-7, with a tentative D call TRBD2 (6 bases). Trimming took 0 bases from V and 3 from J, leaving 16 bases between them. This CDR3 is 16 amino acids long. Germline lookup yields CDR1 SGHRS and CDR2 YFSETQ. Written as DNA, the CDR3 is TGCGCCAGCAGCTTGGAAGGGGATGCGGGAAGCTACGAGCAGTACTTC. Amino acids: CASSLEGDAGSYEQYF.

The J gene is TRBJ2-4, the V gene TRBV13; the match to TRBD1 covers 8 bases. The end of the DNA is better explained by TRBJ2-5, so the J call may be wrong. Germline V lookup: CDR1 PRHDT, CDR2 FYEKMQ (reference sequence). CDR3 length: 14 amino acids. The CDR3 spells CASSEGTGEETQYF. The CDR3 nucleotides are TGTGCCAGCAGCGAGGGGACAGGCGAAGAGACCCAGTACTTC.

This clonotype came up a few times. V gene TRBV4-1 combines with J gene TRBJ2-1; 9 bases are shared with TRBD2. The CDR3 has 17 amino acids. Per germline, CDR1 MGHRA and CDR2 YSYEKL. V shed 3 bases, J shed 5 bases, and the junction held 11 bases outside the gene matches. CDR3: CASSQPRGGGAHNEQFF. DNA for the CDR3: TGCGCCAGCAGCCAGCCGCGGGGCGGGGGGGCCCACAATGAGCAGTTCTTC.

This chain uses TRBV20-1 with TRBJ2-4; TRBD2 agrees at 9 bases. The CDR3 has 15 residues. Germline V gene data show CDR1 as DFQATT and CDR2 as SNEGSKA (reference sequence). V shed 1 base, J shed 1 base, and the junction held 2 bases outside the gene matches. As DNA, the CDR3 is TGCAGTGCTAGAGGCGGGGGGGCCGCCAAAAACATTCAGTACTTC. Translation: CSARGGGAAKNIQYF.

This clonotype turned up a few times. This sequence joins TRBV29-1 and TRBJ1-4, with TRBD1 matching 7 bases. V was clipped by 4 bases and J by 6 bases; unmatched bases: 8. CDR1 and CDR2 (germline): SQVTM, ANQGSEA. The CDR3 contains 14 residues. The CDR3 sequence is CSVASWQGDEKLFF. In nucleotides, the CDR3 is TGCAGCGTTGCTTCCTGGCAGGGGGATGAAAAACTGTTTTTT.

The chain employs TRBV5-1 and TRBJ2-1; D remains unclear. Germline CDR1 reads SGHRS; CDR2 reads YFSETQ. CDR3 size: 16 residues. The V gene lost 0 bases and the J gene lost 4 bases, with 14 bases spanning the gap. The CDR3 protein is CASSLEQRKIYNEQFF. The CDR3 DNA reads TGCGCCAGCAGCTTGGAACAGAGAAAAATATACAATGAGCAGTTCTTC.

This clonotype was recorded many times. The chain carries TRBV2 and TRBJ2-1; no definite D call. Trimming shortened V by 8 bases and J by 4 bases, and 6 bases separated the two germline ends. CDR1 is SNHLY and CDR2 is FYNNEI in the germline V gene. There are 11 residues in the CDR3. The CDR3 nucleotides read TGTGCCAGCGACGGGTACAATGAGCAGTTCTTC. Translating gives CASDGYNEQFF.

The chain has TRBV9 and TRBJ2-5; TRBD1 might be the D (6 bases). The CDR3 contains 15 residues. The germline V gene encodes CDR1 SGDLS and CDR2 YYNGEE. V lost 5 bases, J lost 4 bases, and 18 bases lay in between. The chain's CDR3 is CASSAVRDRRETQYF. CDR3 sequence (DNA): TGTGCCAGCAGTGCCGTCCGAGACAGGCGAGAGACCCAGTACTTC. Variable domain in full (rest from reference TRBV9 and TRBJ2-5): DSGVTQTPKHLITATGQRVTLRCSPRSGDLSVYWYQQSLDQGLQFLIQYYNGEERAKGNILERFSAQQFPDLHSELNLSSLELGDSALYFCASSAVRDRRETQYFGPGTRLLVL.

In this sample, this clonotype turned up a few times. This rearrangement joins TRBV18 to TRBJ2-7, with D possibly TRBD2 on 6 matching bases. CDR1 KGHSH and CDR2 LQKENI come from the germline V gene. Trimming removed 2 bases from V and 2 bases from J, with 7 bases in between. This CDR3 is built from 13 residues. CDR3 nucleotides: TGTGCCAGCTCACCAGGCGGGACCTACGAGCAGTACTTC. Translation gives CASSPGGTYEQYF.

The CDR3 spells CASAGQGLPKLFF. Here the CDR3 DNA reads TGTGCCAGCGCAGGACAGGGGCTCCCAAAACTGTTTTTT. This sequence joins TRBV6-1 and TRBJ1-4, with 9 bases that match TRBD1. The CDR3 is 13 residues long. Losses at the gene ends were 8 bases for V and 10 bases for J; bases not matched to a gene: 8. Germline CDR1 MNHNS, CDR2 SASEGT.

This clonotype turned up a few times. The chain links TRBV7-9 to TRBJ2-7; 10 nucleotides align to TRBD2. Germline V gene sequence: CDR1 SEHNR, CDR2 FQNEAQ (reference sequence). The V segment lost 7 bases and the J segment 1 base; nucleotides outside the gene matches: 4. The CDR3 spans 14 residues. The CDR3 bases are TGTGCCAGCATCTCTAGCGGGGGTTCCTACGAGCAGTACTTC. Translation: CASISSGGSYEQYF.

V and J are TRBV20-1 and TRBJ2-5; D ambiguous. CDR1 DFQATT and CDR2 SNEGSKA come from the germline V gene (reference sequence). V shed 3 bases and J shed 7 bases, with 15 bases lying between them. The CDR3 runs to 13 residues. The CDR3 protein is CSASIALPLTQYF. The CDR3 DNA sequence: TGCAGTGCTAGTATCGCCCTACCCCTGACCCAGTACTTC.

V is TRBV12-3 or TRBV12-4 and J is TRBJ1-1; the match to TRBD1 covers 7 bases. The CDR3 contains 13 residues. The V gene end was trimmed by 7 bases and the J gene end by 4 bases; junction bases not matched to a gene: 6. CDR3 residues: CASTRQGGTEAFF. CDR3 nucleotide sequence: TGTGCCAGCACACGACAGGGTGGCACTGAAGCTTTCTTT.

The V and J genes are TRBV5-1 and TRBJ2-7; D possibly uses TRBD1 or TRBD2 (6 bases each). V lost 0 bases and J lost 6, with 13 bases in between. Germline V gene data show CDR1 as SGHRS and CDR2 as YFSETQ. CDR3 size: 14 residues. The CDR3 sequence is CASSLDGGLSEQYF. The CDR3 bases are TGCGCCAGCAGCTTGGATGGGGGGCTAAGCGAGCAGTACTTC.

V gene TRBV10-2 combines with J gene TRBJ2-5, with 10 bases that match TRBD2. Germline assignment: CDR1 WSHSY and CDR2 SAAADI. V lost 6 bases, J lost 4 bases, and 8 bases stayed unmatched. The CDR3 runs to 15 residues. The CDR3 DNA reads as TGCGCCAGCAGGCAACTAGCGGGGTGGGGAGAGACCCAGTACTTC. It codes for CASRQLAGWGETQYF.

This rearrangement joins TRBV2 to TRBJ2-5; no clear D gene. Germline assignment: CDR1 SNHLY and CDR2 FYNNEI. Trimming took 0 bases from V and 4 from J, leaving 9 bases between them. The CDR3 is 14 amino acids. The CDR3 nucleotides read TGTGCCAGCAGTGAAGCAGGGCCTGGAGAGACCCAGTACTTC. Translation gives CASSEAGPGETQYF.

The chain employs TRBV29-1 and TRBJ2-2; a weak D match, TRBD1 (6 bases). The CDR3 extends over 12 amino acids. V shed 6 bases and J shed 6 bases, with 11 bases lying between them. From germline, CDR1 is SQVTM and CDR2 ANQGSEA. CDR3 DNA sequence: TGCAGCGTCAGGGGTGACGCCGGGGAGCTGTTTTTT. Its protein is CSVRGDAGELFF.